What follows is one TCR beta chain and its context. Its target is unknown. The data originate from a study of OX40 agonist ivuxolimab in advanced cancers. For the study at large: A diagnosis of hepatocellular carcinoma, melanoma, renal cell or head and neck cancer was present in dose-escalation patients. There were three patients with partial responses, one having hepatocellular carcinoma and two cutaneous melanoma.

Study findings and constraints: CD8+ T cells (on average) carried more expanded clones than CD4+ T cells. Undetermined was the antigen specificity of the expanded peripheral T cells.

The protocol was immunoSEQ multiplex PCR, while the TCRdb copy is restricted to in-frame clones and leaves out a portion. The data contain 55,000 to 70,000 clones, 65% to 85% of them singletons. The CDR3 sequence is 13 residues long. V was shortened by 2 bases and J by 1 base, with 5 bases between the two germline ends. Germline CDR1 and CDR2: SSHAT and FNYEAQ (reference sequence). This specimen consisted of CD4+ or CD8+ T cells sorted from blood, obtained in a trial of the OX40 agonist ivuxolimab. This TCR was recovered from an adult with an advanced solid tumor such as melanoma, head and neck, liver or kidney cancer. This chain links TRBV7-7 with TRBJ1-1; D is perhaps TRBD1 (5 bases). CDR3 protein: CASSLTGNTEAFF. The CDR3 nucleotides are TGTGCCAGCAGCTTAACAGGGAACACTGAAGCTTTCTTT.